These 12 T cell receptor beta chains share one sample of origin, sequenced in a study of T-cell memory formation after mild COVID-19 (dated by TCRdb to the early 2020s). The library relied on 5' RACE. This sample was sequenced with an Illumina NovaSeq 6000. Clones were called with MiXCR by TCRdb after fastp trimmed the public reads at Q25, and only in-frame beta chains were retained. Under each unique CDR3 protein, matching rows form one entry showing the most common genes and DNA. This sample lists 400,000 or so distinct CDR3 sequences; roughly 20% were detected once. The top ten clonotypes cover 7.5% to 10% of the sample. Sequencing input: PBMCs or a T cell subset sorted from them (not recorded which). These receptors all come from an adult woman who had mild COVID-19 (a few samples of this study predate the infection). The sample titles of this study are shuffled in the database, so cell type and time point are left out; the donor was told from shared clones.

This clonotype has more than one count but fewer than ten. The V gene is TRBV24-1, the J gene TRBJ2-1, with D unclear. V was shortened by 5 bases and J by 7 bases, with 14 bases between the two germline ends. The CDR3 extends over 14 amino acids. Germline CDR1 KGHDR, CDR2 SFDVKD. The DNA for the CDR3 is TGTGCCACCAGTGGGGCTGCAGAGCGAAATGAGCAGTTCTTC. It specifies CATSGAAERNEQFF.

In its sample, this clonotype was seen a few times. The chain is built from TRBV5-8 and TRBJ1-5; the match to TRBD1 covers 8 bases. CDR1 SGHTS and CDR2 YDEGEE come from the germline V gene. The CDR3 spans 15 residues. V was clipped by 1 base and J by 6 bases; unmatched bases: 6. CDR3 sequence: CASSLFQGATQPQHF. DNA for the CDR3: TGTGCCAGCAGCTTGTTTCAGGGGGCGACTCAGCCCCAGCATTTT. Filled out from reference TRBV5-8 and TRBJ1-5, the complete variable domain reads EAGVTQSPTHLIKTRGQQATLRCSPISGHTSVYWYQQALGLGLQFLLWYDEGEERNRGNFPPRFSGRQFPNYSSELNVNALELEDSALYLCASSLFQGATQPQHFGDGTRLSIL.

Only a few counts were recorded for this clonotype. The gene calls are TRBV14 and TRBJ2-1; no reliable D call. Germline CDR1 is SGHDN and CDR2 is FVKESK. The CDR3 has 13 residues. The ends were cut back, 3 bases at V and 4 bases at J, with 7 bases in the middle. CDR3 protein: CASSHSFYNEQFF. CDR3 nucleotide sequence: TGTGCCAGCAGCCATTCCTTTTACAATGAGCAGTTCTTC. Supplemented by reference TRBV14 and TRBJ2-1, the full variable domain reads EAGVTQFPSHSVIEKGQTVTLRCDPISGHDNLYWYRRVMGKEIKFLLHFVKESKQDESGMPNNRFLAERTGGTYSTLKVQPAELEDSGVYFCASSHSFYNEQFFGPGTRLTVL.

This clonotype was detected only a few times. This chain joins TRBV7-8 and TRBJ1-2; D gene unclear. This CDR3 has 13 amino acids. V shed 3 bases and J shed 5 bases, with 10 bases lying between them. Germline V gene data show CDR1 as SGHVS and CDR2 as FQNEAQ. DNA of the CDR3: TGTGCCAGCAGCTTGGGCGGGAGATATGGCTACACCTTC. Its protein product is CASSLGGRYGYTF.

This clonotype was observed a few times. The J gene is TRBJ2-7, the V gene TRBV6-2 or TRBV6-3; D might be TRBD2 (6 bases). The CDR3 is 15 residues long. With 4 bases removed from V and 1 base from J, the gap between germline ends came to 14 bases. CDR1 is MNHEY, CDR2 SVGEGT, per germline. This CDR3 is CASSLWLALSYEQYF. The CDR3 DNA reads as TGTGCCAGCAGTTTGTGGCTAGCGCTATCCTACGAGCAGTACTTC.

The chain uses TRBV5-1 and TRBJ1-1; possibly TRBD1 for D (5 bases). Trimming stripped 4 bases from V and 3 bases from J, with 13 bases between. The CDR3 has 14 amino acids. Germline loops: CDR1 SGHRS, CDR2 YFSETQ. Here the CDR3 DNA reads TGCGCCAGCAGCCAGAGGGGAAGTCACACTGAAGCTTTCTTT. As protein: CASSQRGSHTEAFF.

The chain links TRBV12-3 or TRBV12-4 to TRBJ1-1; D gene uncertain. This CDR3 has 13 amino acids. V was pared by 1 base and J by 5 bases, with 8 bases between. The DNA for the CDR3 is TGTGCCAGCAGTTTAGGGATGGGAACTGAAGCTTTCTTT. It yields the protein CASSLGMGTEAFF.

A few counts support this clonotype. The gene calls are TRBV28 and TRBJ2-2; no clear D. V lost 7 bases to trimming and J lost 0 bases, with 9 bases between them. The germline CDR1 and CDR2 sequences are MDHEN and SYDVKM. This CDR3 has 14 amino acids. DNA for the CDR3: TGTGCCAGCACGGGCAGATCGAACACCGGGGAGCTGTTTTTT. Amino acid sequence: CASTGRSNTGELFF.

The V gene is TRBV3-1, the J gene TRBJ2-3; no clear D gene. This CDR3 spans 14 amino acids. The germline V and J ends were trimmed by 0 bases and 9 bases, with 13 bases remaining between them. Germline loops: CDR1 LGHDT, CDR2 YNNKEL (reference sequence). CDR3 sequence: CASSQDARVRTQYF. The CDR3 DNA is TGTGCCAGCAGCCAAGATGCCCGGGTAAGAACGCAGTATTTT.

This clonotype was detected many times. DNA of the CDR3: TGTGCCAGCAGCCCGGGCTTTAAGGCCCAGTACTTC. Translating it yields CASSPGFKAQYF. The chain recombines TRBV7-2 with TRBJ2-5; D ambiguous. The V and J ends lost 5 bases and 9 bases respectively, with 13 bases between them. CDR3 length: 12 residues. Per the germline V gene, CDR1 is SGHTA and CDR2 is FQGNSA.

This chain connects TRBV5-6 to TRBJ1-2; D ambiguous. This CDR3 is 14 amino acids long. With 0 bases removed from V and 5 bases from J, the gap between germline ends came to 11 bases. From germline, CDR1 is SGHDT and CDR2 YYEEEE. The CDR3 loop reads CASSLETGAYGYTF. The DNA of the CDR3 is TGTGCCAGCAGCTTGGAGACCGGAGCGTATGGCTACACCTTC. Variable domain in full (rest from reference TRBV5-6 and TRBJ1-2): DAGVTQSPTHLIKTRGQQVTLRCSPKSGHDTVSWYQQALGQGPQFIFQYYEEEERQRGNFPDRFSGHQFPNYSSELNVNALLLGDSALYLCASSLETGAYGYTFGSGTRLTVV.

The V gene is TRBV4-3, the J gene TRBJ2-7; 10 nucleotides align to TRBD1. This CDR3 has 17 amino acids. With V trimmed by 0 bases and J by 3 bases, 8 bases remained unmatched. Germline V gives CDR1 LGHNA, CDR2 YSLEER. The CDR3 reads CASSQDPPDRGDYEQYF. The CDR3 nucleotides are TGCGCCAGCAGCCAAGACCCCCCGGACAGGGGGGACTACGAGCAGTACTTC.